This T cell receptor beta chain was recorded in a study of T cell responses to AZD1222 COVID-19 vaccine. Study context: Samples with a second dose at about 4 or about 12 weeks were pooled together.

Concerning this clone: As yet, its antigen is unknown.

Trimming took 4 bases from V and 1 from J, leaving 10 bases between them. Germline V gives CDR1 LNHDA, CDR2 SQIVND (reference sequence). The CDR3 spans 15 residues. Clones were sequenced by immunoSEQ multiplex PCR, and TCRdb holds only the in-frame ones, with some missing. Among some 100,000 clones, around 90% were seen once, and the ten largest hold approximately 1.7%. Findings of the study overall: The donors showed a predominance of white British ancestry and of females, with possible underestimation of clonal diversity. Seropositive status at baseline applied to only a handful of AZD1222 recipients. Across the whole spike, CD4 TCRs peaked at regions 160-218 and 743-854.

V gene TRBV19 combines with J gene TRBJ2-2, with a possible D match to TRBD1 (6 bases). The sequence came from an adult in good health. This sample comprised peripheral blood, obtained on day 0 of AZD1222 vaccination. This CDR3 is CASSTPDRNTGELFF. The CDR3 region has the DNA TGTGCCAGTAGTACCCCGGACAGGAACACCGGGGAGCTGTTTTTT.